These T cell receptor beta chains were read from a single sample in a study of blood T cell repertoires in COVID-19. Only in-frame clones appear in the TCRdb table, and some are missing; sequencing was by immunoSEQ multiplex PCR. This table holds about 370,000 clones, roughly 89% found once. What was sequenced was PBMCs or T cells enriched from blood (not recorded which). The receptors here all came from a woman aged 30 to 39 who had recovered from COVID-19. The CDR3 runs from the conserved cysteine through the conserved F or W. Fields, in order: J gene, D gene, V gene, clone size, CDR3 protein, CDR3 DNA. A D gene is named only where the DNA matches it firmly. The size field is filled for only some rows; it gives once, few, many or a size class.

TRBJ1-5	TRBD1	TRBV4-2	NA	CASSQAGRGDQPQHF	TGTGCCAGCAGCCAAGCGGGCAGGGGGGATCAGCCCCAGCATTTT
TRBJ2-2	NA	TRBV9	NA	CASSVGGGTGELFF	TGTGCCAGCAGCGTCGGGGGAGGTACCGGGGAGCTGTTTTTT
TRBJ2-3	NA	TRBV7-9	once	CASSLTILLGDTQYF	TGTGCCAGCAGCCTCACGATACTATTGGGAGATACGCAGTATTTT
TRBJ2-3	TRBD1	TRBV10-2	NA	CASRDRGADTQYF	TGCGCCAGCAGAGACAGGGGGGCAGATACGCAGTATTTT
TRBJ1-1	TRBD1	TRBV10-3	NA	CAISDQGAGAFF	TGTGCCATCAGTGACCAGGGGGCTGGAGCTTTCTTT
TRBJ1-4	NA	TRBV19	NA	CASSSQRGEKLFF	TGTGCCAGTAGTAGCCAAAGAGGCGAAAAACTGTTTTTT
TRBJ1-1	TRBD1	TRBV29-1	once	CSVVGQALNTEAFF	TGCAGCGTCGTAGGACAGGCGCTGAACACTGAAGCTTTCTTT
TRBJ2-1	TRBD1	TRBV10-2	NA	CASSEGQGGEQFF	TGCGCCAGCAGTGAAGGACAGGGAGGTGAGCAGTTCTTC
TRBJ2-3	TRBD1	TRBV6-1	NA	CASSEGQGTDTQYF	TGTGCCAGCAGTGAGGGACAGGGCACAGATACGCAGTATTTT
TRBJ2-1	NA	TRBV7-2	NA	CASSFGQYNEQFF	TGTGCCAGCAGCTTTGGACAGTACAATGAGCAGTTCTTC
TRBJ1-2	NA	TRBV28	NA	CATQTGNRGYTF	TGTGCCACCCAAACAGGGAATCGGGGCTACACCTTC
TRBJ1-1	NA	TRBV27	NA	CASSLSRTLNTEAFF	TGTGCCAGCAGTTTAAGTAGGACACTGAACACTGAAGCTTTCTTT
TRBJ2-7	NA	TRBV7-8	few	CASTPAIMGAPYEQYF	TGTGCCAGCACCCCAGCGATAATGGGGGCCCCCTACGAGCAGTACTTC
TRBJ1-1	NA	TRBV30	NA	CAGEENTEAFF	TGTGCCGGCGAGGAGAACACTGAAGCTTTCTTT
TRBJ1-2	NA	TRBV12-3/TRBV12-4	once	CASSLTASYGYTF	TGTGCCAGCAGTCTGACAGCAAGCTATGGCTACACCTTC
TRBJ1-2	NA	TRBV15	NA	CATSSLIYGYTF	TGTGCCACCAGCAGCCTAATCTATGGCTACACCTTC
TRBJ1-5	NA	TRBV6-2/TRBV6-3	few	CASSYREVHQPQHF	TGTGCCAGCAGTTACAGGGAGGTTCATCAGCCCCAGCATTTT
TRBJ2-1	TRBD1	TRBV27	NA	CASSTATGGNEQFF	TGTGCCAGCAGTACTGCGACAGGGGGCAATGAGCAGTTCTTC
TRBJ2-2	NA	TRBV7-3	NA	CASSLTSDTGELFF	TGTGCCAGCAGCTTAACGAGTGACACCGGGGAGCTGTTTTTT
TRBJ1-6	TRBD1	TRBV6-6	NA	CASSPRGQGSNYNSPLHF	TGTGCCAGCAGTCCGCGGGGACAGGGATCGAACTATAATTCACCCCTCCACTTT
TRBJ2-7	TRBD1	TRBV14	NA	CASSKGQAGHEQYF	TGTGCCAGCAGCAAAGGACAGGCCGGCCACGAGCAGTACTTC
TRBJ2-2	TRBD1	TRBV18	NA	CASSPPTGDTGELFF	TGTGCCAGCTCACCACCCACAGGGGACACCGGGGAGCTGTTTTTT
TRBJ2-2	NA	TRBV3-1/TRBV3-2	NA	CASSQGPLIQAPKPGELFF	TGTGCCAGCAGCCAAGGACCGCTAATCCAAGCGCCAAAACCGGGGGAGCTGTTTTTT
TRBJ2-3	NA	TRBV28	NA	CASNSVAERTDTQYF	TGTGCCAGCAATTCGGTAGCGGAGCGCACAGATACGCAGTATTTT
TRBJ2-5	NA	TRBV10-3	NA	CAISGGGQETQYF	TGTGCCATCAGTGGAGGCGGCCAAGAGACCCAGTACTTC
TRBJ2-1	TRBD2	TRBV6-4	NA	CASSGPLTSGDYNEQFF	TGTGCCAGCAGTGGCCCCCTAACTAGCGGGGATTACAATGAGCAGTTCTTC
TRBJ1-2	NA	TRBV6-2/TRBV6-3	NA	CASSYSRRGGYTF	TGTGCCAGCAGTTACTCCCGCAGGGGTGGCTACACCTTC
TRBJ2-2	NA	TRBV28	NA	CASSLDSANTGELFF	TGTGCCAGCAGTTTAGACAGCGCGAACACCGGGGAGCTGTTTTTT
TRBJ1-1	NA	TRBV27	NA	CASSLAGMNTEAFF	TGTGCCAGCAGTTTGGCAGGCATGAACACTGAAGCTTTCTTT
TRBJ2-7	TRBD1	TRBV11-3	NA	CASSLGTGASYEQYF	TGTGCCAGCAGCCTTGGGACAGGGGCGTCCTACGAGCAGTACTTC
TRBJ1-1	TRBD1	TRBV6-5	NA	CASSYGTVNTEAFF	TGTGCCAGCAGTTACGGGACAGTGAACACTGAAGCTTTCTTT
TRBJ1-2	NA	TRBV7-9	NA	CASSPPGSYGYTF	TGTGCCAGCAGCCCCCCGGGGAGCTATGGCTACACCTTC
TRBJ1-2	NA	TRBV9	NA	CASGDPWGGRLYGYTF	TGTGCCAGCGGGGATCCCTGGGGGGGCCGCCTCTATGGCTACACCTTC
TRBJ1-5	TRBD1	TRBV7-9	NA	CASSTDRNQPQHF	TGTGCCAGCAGCACGGACAGGAATCAGCCCCAGCATTTT
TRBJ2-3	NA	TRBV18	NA	CASAVYSGASTDTQYF	TGTGCCAGCGCTGTTTATTCGGGAGCTAGCACAGATACGCAGTATTTT
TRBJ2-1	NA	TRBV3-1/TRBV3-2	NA	CASSQEYGRVALYNEQFF	TGTGCCAGCAGCCAAGAATATGGGCGGGTGGCCCTCTACAATGAGCAGTTCTTC
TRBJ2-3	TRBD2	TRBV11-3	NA	CASSRTSGSRGTDTQYF	TGTGCCAGCAGCCGGACTAGCGGGAGTCGGGGCACAGATACGCAGTATTTT
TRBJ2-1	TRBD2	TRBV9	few	CASSVRTSGSYNEQFF	TGTGCCAGCAGCGTACGGACTAGCGGCTCCTACAATGAGCAGTTCTTC
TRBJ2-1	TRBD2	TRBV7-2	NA	CASSPSPLAGGIF	TGTGCCAGCAGCCCATCCCCATTAGCGGGAGGGATCTTC
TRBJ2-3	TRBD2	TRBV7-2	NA	CASRYSPVAGGLDTQYF	TGTGCCAGCAGGTATTCGCCCGTAGCGGGAGGCTTGGATACGCAGTATTTT
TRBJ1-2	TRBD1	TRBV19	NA	CASSRSGGNYGYTF	TGTGCCAGTAGTAGATCAGGGGGTAACTATGGCTACACCTTC
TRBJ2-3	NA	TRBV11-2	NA	CASSVDSSTDTQYF	TGTGCCAGCAGCGTGGACAGTAGCACAGATACGCAGTATTTT
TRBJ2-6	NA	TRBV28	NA	CASRITGANVLTF	TGTGCCAGCAGAATTACTGGGGCCAACGTCCTGACTTTC
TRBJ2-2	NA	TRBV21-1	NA	CASSKGGDGGRTGELFF	TGTGCCAGCAGCAAAGGAGGGGACGGTGGGAGGACCGGGGAGCTGTTTTTT
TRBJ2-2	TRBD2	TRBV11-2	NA	CASSLIGLAGATGELFF	TGTGCCAGCAGCTTAATAGGACTAGCGGGGGCCACCGGGGAGCTGTTTTTT
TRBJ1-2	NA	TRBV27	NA	CASSLRGSYGYTF	TGTGCCAGCAGTTTAAGGGGTAGCTATGGCTACACCTTC
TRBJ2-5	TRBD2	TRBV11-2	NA	CASSGGAGGPSGETQYF	TGTGCCAGCAGCGGTGGGGCGGGAGGGCCCTCCGGAGAGACCCAGTACTTC
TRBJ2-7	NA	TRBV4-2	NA	CASSQKTLPGQGFSGGAYEQYF	TGTGCCAGCAGCCAAAAAACCCTTCCGGGACAGGGGTTTAGCGGGGGGGCCTACGAGCAGTACTTC
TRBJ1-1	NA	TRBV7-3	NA	CASSLTFEGTEAFF	TGTGCCAGCAGCTTAACGTTTGAGGGCACTGAAGCTTTCTTT
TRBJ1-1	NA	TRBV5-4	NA	CASSLDWNTEAFF	TGTGCCAGCAGCCTGGACTGGAACACTGAAGCTTTCTTT
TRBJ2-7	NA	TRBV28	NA	CASRGQGIPEQYF	TGTGCCAGCAGGGGGCAGGGAATTCCCGAGCAGTACTTC
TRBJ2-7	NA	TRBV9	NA	CASSASPNVPSYEQYF	TGTGCCAGCAGCGCGAGCCCAAACGTCCCCTCCTACGAGCAGTACTTC
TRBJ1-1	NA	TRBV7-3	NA	CASREPNTEAFF	TGTGCCAGCAGAGAGCCAAACACTGAAGCTTTCTTT
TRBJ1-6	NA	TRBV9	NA	CASSVDRDNSPLHF	TGTGCCAGCAGCGTAGACAGAGATAATTCACCCCTCCACTTT